This entry features one T cell receptor (beta chain) sequence. Its antigen is not known. Germline V gives CDR1 MNHEY, CDR2 SVGEGT. The CDR3 consists of 15 residues. The junction had 8 bases not matched to a gene; V was cut back by 6 bases and J by 4 bases. This entry is derived from a study of CD4 T cells in relation to SARS-CoV-2 and coronaviruses. Turning to the study itself: The HLA restriction of the shared crossreactive spike epitopes was mapped.

The unexposed donors gave CD4+ T cells in about 2010-2019, prior to COVID-19. After roughly 9 days of culture, CD4+ T cells were isolated. Unexposed-donor CD4+ T cells were probed with SARS-CoV-2 S/N and four cold-coronavirus spikes, cells permitting. The assay was immunoSEQ multiplex PCR, and TCRdb's table has in-frame clones only and misses some. The table includes about 12,000 clones, 70% to 80% detected once. The study's findings and limits: About 65% of donors had memory CD4+ clonotypes crossrecognizing SARS-CoV-2 and common cold coronavirus spike.

The sample consisted of CD4+ T cells from PBMCs, cultured in vitro. This sequence joins TRBV6-2 or TRBV6-3 and TRBJ1-2; 10 bases agree with TRBD1. The TCR originated in a human donor in good health. In DNA form, the CDR3 reads TGTGCCAGCAGCCATCGACAGGGGGCAAGCTATGGCTACACCTTC. This sequence encodes CASSHRQGASYGYTF.